This T cell receptor beta chain was recovered during a study of T-cell memory formation after mild COVID-19. Broader study findings: Among clones contracting day 15 to 85, CD4/CD8 was balanced, whereas later expanders leaned CD4+.

TCRdb used MiXCR to reprocess the 5' RACE reads, holding one entry per CDR3 protein. The top ten clones hold 1.4% of a sample with fewer than 50,000 distinct CDR3 sequences, approximately 6.6% of them seen once. This clonotype has a handful of counts. Its antigen is undetermined. The TCR comes from a man aged 18 to 29 who had mild COVID-19 (a few samples of this study predate the infection). Cell type and time point are not known. The sequenced sample was PBMCs or a T cell subset sorted from them (not recorded which).

The CDR3: CATSDEEGEITGELFF. CDR3 in DNA: TGTGCCACCAGTGATGAAGAGGGGGAGATTACCGGGGAGCTGTTTTTT. V usage is TRBV24-1 and J usage is TRBJ2-2, with a tentative D call TRBD1 (6 bases). Per the germline V gene, CDR1 is KGHDR and CDR2 is SFDVKD. Trimming stripped 3 bases from V and 5 bases from J, with 15 bases between. CDR3 length: 16 residues.